This T cell receptor (beta chain) emerged from a study of T-cell memory formation after mild COVID-19. A single record per CDR3 protein comes from TCRdb applying MiXCR to the 5' RACE reads. Here the sample spans fewer than 350,000 distinct CDR3 sequences, roughly 18% being singletons. Trimming removed 3 bases from V and 6 bases from J, with 15 bases in between. This CDR3 region has 14 residues. Germline V gene lookup returns CDR1 KGHSH and CDR2 LQKENI. This clonotype came up a few times. This sequence originates from a man between 18 and 35 years old who had mild COVID-19 (a few samples of this study predate the infection). Cell type and time point are not known. Sequencing was carried out using PBMCs or a T cell subset sorted from them (not recorded which). The chain uses TRBV18 and TRBJ2-7, with D maybe TRBD2 (6 bases). CDR3 loop: CASSPRGGEIEQYF. The DNA for the CDR3 is TGTGCCAGCTCACCCCGTGGAGGGGAGATCGAGCAGTACTTC. Supplemented by reference TRBV18 and TRBJ2-7, the full variable domain reads NAGVMQNPRHLVRRRGQEARLRCSPMKGHSHVYWYRQLPEEGLKFMVYLQKENIIDESGMPKERFSAEFPKEGPSILRIQQVVRGDSAAYFCASSPRGGEIEQYFGPGTRLTVT.